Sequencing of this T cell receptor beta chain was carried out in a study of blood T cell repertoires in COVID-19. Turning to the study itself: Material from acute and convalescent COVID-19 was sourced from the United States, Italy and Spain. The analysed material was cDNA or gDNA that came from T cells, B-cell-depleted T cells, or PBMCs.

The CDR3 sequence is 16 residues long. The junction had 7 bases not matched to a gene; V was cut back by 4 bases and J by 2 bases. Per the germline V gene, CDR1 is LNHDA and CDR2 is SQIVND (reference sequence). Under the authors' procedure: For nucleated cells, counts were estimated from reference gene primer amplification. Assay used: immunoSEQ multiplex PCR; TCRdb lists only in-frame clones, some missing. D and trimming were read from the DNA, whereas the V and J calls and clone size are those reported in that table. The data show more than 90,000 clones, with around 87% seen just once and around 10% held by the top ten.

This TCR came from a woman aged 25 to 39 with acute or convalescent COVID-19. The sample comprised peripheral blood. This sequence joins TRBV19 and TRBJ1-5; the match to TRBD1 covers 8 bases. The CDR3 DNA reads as TGTGCCAGTAGTACAGAGATGACAGGGGGCAATCAGCCCCAGCATTTT. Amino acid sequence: CASSTEMTGGNQPQHF.